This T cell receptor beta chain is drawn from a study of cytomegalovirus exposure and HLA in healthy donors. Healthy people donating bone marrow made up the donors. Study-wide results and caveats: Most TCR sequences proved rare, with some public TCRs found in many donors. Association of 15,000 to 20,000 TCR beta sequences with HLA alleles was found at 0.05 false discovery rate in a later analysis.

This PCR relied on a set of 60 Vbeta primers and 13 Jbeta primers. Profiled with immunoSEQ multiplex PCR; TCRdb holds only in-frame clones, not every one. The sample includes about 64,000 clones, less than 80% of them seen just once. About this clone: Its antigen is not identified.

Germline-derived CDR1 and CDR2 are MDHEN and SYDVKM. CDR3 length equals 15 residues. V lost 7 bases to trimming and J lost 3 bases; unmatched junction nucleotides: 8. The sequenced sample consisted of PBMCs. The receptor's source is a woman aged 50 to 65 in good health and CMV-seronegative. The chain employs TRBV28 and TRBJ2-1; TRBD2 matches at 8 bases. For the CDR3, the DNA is TGTGCCAGCATCGCTTCCGGGAGGGGCTACAATGAGCAGTTCTTC. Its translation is CASIASGRGYNEQFF.